These 23 T cell receptor beta chains originate from one sample sequenced in a study of cytomegalovirus exposure and HLA in healthy donors. The PCR had 60 Vbeta and 13 Jbeta primers. Only in-frame clones appear in the TCRdb table, and some are missing; sequencing was by immunoSEQ multiplex PCR. The sample carries around 170,000 clones, 65% to 75% recorded once. The sample consisted of PBMCs. Source of these receptors: a girl between 5 and 17 years old in good health and CMV-seronegative.

This clone was seen a single time. The J gene is TRBJ2-7, the V gene TRBV23-1; 8 bases map to TRBD2. TRBV23-1 is reported as an ORF; its role is uncertain. CDR3 length equals 13 residues. Germline trimming cut 8 bases from V and 2 bases from J; bases unmatched to any gene: 5. CDR3 loop: CASRGGITYEQYF. CDR3 DNA: TGCGCCAGCCGCGGGGGGATTACCTACGAGCAGTACTTC.

This chain links TRBV6-5 with TRBJ1-2; D might be TRBD1 (5 bases). This CDR3 is built from 14 residues. V shed 6 bases and J shed 7 bases, with 18 bases lying between them. Per germline, CDR1 MNHEY and CDR2 SVGAGI. CDR3 in DNA: TGTGCCAGCAGCCCCCGGCCACAGGTTCCTGGCTACACCTTC. Its protein product is CASSPRPQVPGYTF.

This rearrangement joins TRBV7-3 to TRBJ2-2; 12 nucleotides align to TRBD1. Unmatched junction bases numbered 6, after V lost 4 bases and J lost 6 bases. CDR3 size: 16 residues. CDR1 is SGHTA, CDR2 FQGTGA, per germline. CDR3: CASSYDGTGGPGELFF. The CDR3 nucleotides read TGTGCCAGCAGCTACGACGGGACAGGGGGCCCCGGGGAGCTGTTTTTT.

The V call is TRBV2, the J call TRBJ2-3; 14 nucleotides align to TRBD2. The CDR3 totals 16 residues. J was trimmed by 3 bases and V by 5 bases; bases with no gene match: 4. Looked up from germline, CDR1 is SNHLY and CDR2 is FYNNEI. The CDR3 coding sequence is TGTGCCAGCAGTTATCGACTAGCGGGGGGGACAGATACGCAGTATTTT. It encodes CASSYRLAGGTDTQYF.

The V and J genes are TRBV12-5 and TRBJ2-7, with a tentative D call TRBD2 (5 bases). V lost 3 bases and J lost 3, with 6 bases in between. There are 12 residues in the CDR3. The V gene's germline CDR1 is LGHNT and CDR2 FRNRAP. CDR3: CASGLGSYEQYF. In DNA form, the CDR3 reads TGTGCTAGTGGTTTAGGGAGCTACGAGCAGTACTTC. Full variable domain (remainder filled in from reference TRBV12-5 and TRBJ2-7): DARVTQTPRHKVTEMGQEVTMRCQPILGHNTVFWYRQTMMQGLELLAYFRNRAPLDDSGMPKDRFSAEMPDATLATLKIQPSEPRDSAVYFCASGLGSYEQYFGPGTRLTVT.

The J gene is TRBJ1-1, the V gene TRBV19; D is ambiguous. Germline V gene lookup returns CDR1 LNHDA and CDR2 SQIVND (reference sequence). The V gene lost 5 bases and the J gene lost 5 bases, with 12 bases spanning the gap. The CDR3 spans 13 residues. DNA for the CDR3: TGTGCCAGTAGTCCAAACGGGAGGACTGAAGCTTTCTTT. Its protein is CASSPNGRTEAFF.

This clone was recorded only once. The chain combines TRBV9 with TRBJ2-7, with a weak D call TRBD2 (6 bases). There are 16 residues in the CDR3. The germline V and J ends were trimmed by 0 bases and 0 bases, with 13 bases remaining between them. Germline CDR1 reads SGDLS; CDR2 reads YYNGEE. CDR3 DNA sequence: TGTGCCAGCAGCGTAGAGCCAGGAGGGGCCTCCTACGAGCAGTACTTC. Translation: CASSVEPGGASYEQYF.

This chain's CDR3 is CATHRQGGETQYF. The CDR3 nucleotides are TGTGCCACCCACCGACAGGGAGGAGAGACCCAGTACTTC. This rearrangement joins TRBV30 to TRBJ2-5; TRBD1 is a possible D gene (7 bases). The germline CDR1 and CDR2 sequences are GTSNPN and SVGIG (reference sequence). Deletions cut 8 bases from V and 4 bases from J, with 17 bases between. This CDR3 comprises 13 residues. Supplemented by reference TRBV30 and TRBJ2-5, the full variable domain reads SQTIHQWPATLVQPVGSPLSLECTVEGTSNPNLYWYRQAAGRGLQLLFYSVGIGQISSEVPQNLSASRPQDRQFILSSKKLLLSDSGFYLCATHRQGGETQYFGPGTRLLVL.

The rearrangement links TRBV28 to TRBJ2-5, with 8 bases fitting TRBD1. The end of the DNA is better explained by TRBJ2-7, so the J call may be wrong. Germline CDR1 MDHEN, CDR2 SYDVKM. The CDR3 has 14 residues. CDR3: CASTTGGNPYEQYF. The CDR3 DNA sequence: TGTGCCAGCACTACAGGGGGAAACCCCTACGAGCAGTACTTC.

The chain links TRBV2 to TRBJ1-1; the match to TRBD1 covers 7 bases. Germline CDR1 SNHLY, CDR2 FYNNEI. The CDR3 is 14 residues long. V gave up 6 bases and J gave up 5 bases; unmatched junction bases: 9. The DNA of the CDR3 is TGTGCCAGCAGCCTCCGACAGGGTGATACTGAAGCTTTCTTT. This gives the protein CASSLRQGDTEAFF.

The chain combines TRBV14 with TRBJ2-7, with 8 bases that match TRBD2. V trimming: 4 bases; J trimming: 3 bases; junction bases outside the gene matches: 5. Germline assignment: CDR1 SGHDN and CDR2 FVKESK. This CDR3 comprises 14 residues. For the CDR3, the DNA is TGTGCCAGCAGCCCCCCGGCGGGGGGCTACGAGCAGTACTTC. Translation gives CASSPPAGGYEQYF.

Only a few counts were recorded for this clone. The V and J genes are TRBV7-2 and TRBJ1-6, with a tentative D call TRBD1 (6 bases). Per the germline V gene, CDR1 is SGHTA and CDR2 is FQGNSA. Between the trimmed V and J ends, which lost 4 bases and 9 bases, there was a span of 10 bases. The CDR3 sequence is 13 residues long. This CDR3 is CASSYRAGSPLHF. The CDR3 nucleotides are TGTGCCAGCAGCTACAGGGCAGGTTCACCCCTCCACTTT.

This clone was seen a few times. Other DNA sequences in the sample encode the same CDR3. This chain links TRBV7-3 with TRBJ1-6; 8 bases fit TRBD1. CDR1 SGHTA and CDR2 FQGTGA come from the germline V gene. The V gene end was trimmed by 3 bases and the J gene end by 7 bases; junction bases not matched to a gene: 2. This CDR3 contains 14 residues. The DNA for the CDR3 is TGTGCCAGCAGCTTTGGACAGGGAAATTCACCCCTCCACTTT. It translates to CASSFGQGNSPLHF. Drawing the rest from reference TRBV7-3 and TRBJ1-6, the complete variable domain is GAGVSQTPSNKVTEKGKYVELRCDPISGHTALYWYRQSLGQGPEFLIYFQGTGAADDSGLPNDRFFAVRPEGSVSTLKIQRTERGDSAVYLCASSFGQGNSPLHFGNGTRLTVT.

The chain has TRBV7-8 and TRBJ2-2; D possibly corresponds to TRBD2 (5 bases). This CDR3 spans 14 amino acids. The V gene's germline CDR1 is SGHVS and CDR2 FQNEAQ. V was clipped by 3 bases and J by 4 bases, with 9 bases between them. CDR3 sequence reads: CASSFGSPTGELFF. The CDR3 DNA reads TGTGCCAGCAGCTTTGGGAGCCCCACCGGGGAGCTGTTTTTT.

This chain uses TRBV5-1 with TRBJ2-7; 8 bases agree with TRBD2. Germline V gene sequence: CDR1 SGHRS, CDR2 YFSETQ. CDR3 length: 18 amino acids. The ends lost 0 bases at V and 0 bases at J; junction bases unmatched: 11. For the CDR3, the DNA is TGCGCCAGCAGCTTGGCCGCTCGGGGGGGCTGGAGCTCCTACGAGCAGTACTTC. It translates to CASSLAARGGWSSYEQYF. The whole variable domain, filled in from reference TRBV5-1 and TRBJ2-7, reads KAGVTQTPRYLIKTRGQQVTLSCSPISGHRSVSWYQQTPGQGLQFLFEYFSETQRNKGNFPGRFSGRQFSNSRSEMNVSTLELGDSALYLCASSLAARGGWSSYEQYFGPGTRLTVT.

The V and J genes are TRBV5-4 and TRBJ2-5; TRBD2 agrees at 8 bases. CDR1 is SGHNT and CDR2 is YYREEE in the germline V gene (reference sequence). J gave up 3 bases and V 4 bases, and 5 bases lay outside the gene matches. CDR3 length equals 14 residues. The CDR3 nucleotides read TGTGCCAGCAGCCGGGAGGGCCTGAAAGAGACCCAGTACTTC. Its translation: CASSREGLKETQYF. The entire variable domain, with the rest obtained from reference TRBV5-4 and TRBJ2-5, is as follows: ETGVTQSPTHLIKTRGQQVTLRCSSQSGHNTVSWYQQALGQGPQFIFQYYREEENGRGNFPPRFSGLQFPNYSSELNVNALELDDSALYLCASSREGLKETQYFGPGTRLLVL.

The gene calls are TRBV7-3 and TRBJ1-1; no clear D gene. The germline CDR1 and CDR2 sequences are SGHTA and FQGTGA. CDR3 length: 14 amino acids. V lost 5 bases and J 2 bases, leaving 12 bases between the germline ends. The CDR3 protein is CASSPPGGNTEAFF. In nucleotides, the CDR3 is TGTGCCAGCAGCCCGCCCGGAGGAAACACTGAAGCTTTCTTT.

The table lists this clone with a few counts. The chain links TRBV18 to TRBJ1-2; no definite D call. Trimming left V 6 bases short and J 0 bases short, with 17 bases between. Germline V gene lookup returns CDR1 KGHSH and CDR2 LQKENI. This CDR3 region has 16 residues. The CDR3 loop is CASSETRTETNYGYTF. CDR3 coding DNA: TGTGCCAGCTCCGAAACGAGAACAGAGACTAACTATGGCTACACCTTC. The variable domain in full, with the rest retrieved from reference TRBV18 and TRBJ1-2, is NAGVMQNPRHLVRRRGQEARLRCSPMKGHSHVYWYRQLPEEGLKFMVYLQKENIIDESGMPKERFSAEFPKEGPSILRIQQVVRGDSAAYFCASSETRTETNYGYTFGSGTRLTVV.

The chain is built from TRBV5-1 and TRBJ2-7; 10 nucleotides line up with TRBD1. The germline CDR1 and CDR2 sequences are SGHRS and YFSETQ. J gave up 3 bases and V 7 bases, and 7 bases lay outside the gene matches. The CDR3 is 14 residues long. This CDR3 is CASGVGDRGYEQYF. CDR3 DNA sequence: TGCGCCAGCGGGGTCGGGGACAGGGGCTACGAGCAGTACTTC. Variable domain in full (rest from reference TRBV5-1 and TRBJ2-7): KAGVTQTPRYLIKTRGQQVTLSCSPISGHRSVSWYQQTPGQGLQFLFEYFSETQRNKGNFPGRFSGRQFSNSRSEMNVSTLELGDSALYLCASGVGDRGYEQYFGPGTRLTVT.

CDR3 sequence reads: CASSPGQGGRYEQYF. The CDR3 DNA sequence: TGTGCCAGCAGCCCGGGACAGGGGGGAAGATACGAGCAGTACTTC. V and J are TRBV11-2 and TRBJ2-7; 11 positions agree with TRBD1. Germline CDR1 and CDR2: SGHAT and FQNNGV. The J segment lost 4 bases and the V segment lost 5 bases, leaving 7 bases of the junction unmatched. The CDR3 runs to 15 residues.

This chain joins TRBV19 and TRBJ2-3; the D is unclear. CDR1 and CDR2 from the germline V gene are LNHDA and SQIVND (reference sequence). Trimming took off 6 bases at V and 4 bases at J, with 5 bases between the two ends. The CDR3 is 11 amino acids. CDR3 DNA sequence: TGTGCCAGTAGGGGCGCAGATACGCAGTATTTT. Amino acid sequence: CASRGADTQYF.

The chain employs TRBV5-6 and TRBJ1-2; 8 bases are a match to TRBD1. With 2 bases clipped from V and 7 bases from J, the junction kept 7 bases outside the gene matches. The CDR3 runs to 14 residues. Germline V CDR1 and CDR2: SGHDT, YYEEEE. CDR3 DNA sequence: TGTGCCAGCAGCTTAGGCGACAGGGGCTCTGGCTACACCTTC. Translating gives CASSLGDRGSGYTF.

V is TRBV7-9 and J is TRBJ2-1; 9 bases agree with TRBD2. There are 15 residues in the CDR3. CDR1 SEHNR and CDR2 FQNEAQ come from the germline V gene (reference sequence). V lost 3 bases to trimming and J lost 5 bases; unmatched junction nucleotides: 5. The CDR3 bases are TGTGCCAGCAGCTTGGCGGGGGGGCCCCACAATGAGCAGTTCTTC. It translates to CASSLAGGPHNEQFF.